This T cell receptor beta chain was retrieved from a study of T cells in Graves' hyperthyroidism and ophthalmopathy. Study-wide context: Peripheral blood was collected at initial diagnosis, before any treatment. Regarding the study as a whole: From stable hyperthyroidism, ophthalmopathy was set apart by a 13 V-J model. With a median lead of about 6.9 months before onset, the model predicted ophthalmopathy.

Amplified TCR beta CDR3 regions derived from RNA transcripts. TCR CDR3 regions were first amplified by RT-PCR with HTBI primers. From the multiplex PCR reads, TCRdb called clonotypes with MiXCR, one entry per CDR3 protein. The table lists about 360,000 distinct CDR3 sequences, roughly 13% of them singletons. As regards this clonotype: As yet, its antigen is unknown.

Germline values: CDR1 MGHRA, CDR2 YSYEKL. This CDR3 has 15 residues. V lost 3 bases, J lost 5 bases, and 14 bases lay in between. Newly diagnosed hyperthyroidism, duration under 2 months, in patients aged 18 to 65. This receptor was obtained from a woman between 18 and 30 years old with Graves' hyperthyroidism. Material for sequencing was blood. The chain links TRBV4-1 to TRBJ1-3, with a weak D call TRBD1 (5 bases). The CDR3 DNA follows: TGCGCCAGCAGCCAGTGGGGCGGCACCAGAAACACCATATATTTT. Translated, it gives CASSQWGGTRNTIYF.